A single sample gave rise to the 5 T cell receptor beta chains below, sequenced in a study of shared clonotypes between healthy human individuals. The method was immunoSEQ multiplex PCR; TCRdb's version includes in-frame clones alone and lacks a portion of them. In the table there are about 2 million clones, approximately 94% of which are singletons. The naive CD8 subset, CD45RO-negative cells positively selected for CCR7, excluded terminally differentiated effector memory CD45RA+ cells. Sample: naive CD8+ T cells sorted from blood. All receptors derive from a man younger than 35 in good health.

DNA of the CDR3: TGTGCCAGTAGTATAAAAAGCAATCAGCCCCAGCATTTT. It translates to CASSIKSNQPQHF. The V and J genes are TRBV19 and TRBJ1-5; no definite D call. Germline loops: CDR1 LNHDA, CDR2 SQIVND (reference sequence). Trimming took off 2 bases at V and 1 base at J, with 3 bases between the two ends. This CDR3 contains 13 residues.

This rearrangement joins TRBV7-9 to TRBJ1-3; D remains ambiguous. The V end lost 3 bases, the J end lost 4 bases, and 10 bases lay between the germline ends. Germline V gives CDR1 SEHNR, CDR2 FQNEAQ (reference sequence). The CDR3 runs to 14 residues. The CDR3 DNA is TGTGCCAGCAGCTTCTCTGAGGGAGGAAACACCATATATTTT. This encodes CASSFSEGGNTIYF.

The chain uses TRBV28 and TRBJ1-5; D ambiguous. This CDR3 region has 12 residues. Germline V gene sequence: CDR1 MDHEN, CDR2 SYDVKM. V gave up 3 bases and J gave up 11 bases, with 11 bases separating them. This CDR3 reads CASSFLKIAQHF. CDR3 DNA: TGTGCCAGCAGTTTCTTAAAAATCGCCCAGCATTTT.

With regard to this clone: The sample contains more than one DNA sequence encoding this CDR3. V gene TRBV7-9 combines with J gene TRBJ1-4; D is unresolved. Germline V gene data show CDR1 as SEHNR and CDR2 as FQNEAQ (reference sequence). The CDR3 has 11 amino acids. V shed 5 bases and J shed 7 bases, with 5 bases lying between them. CDR3 in DNA: TGTGCCAGCAGCCTCAGTGAAAAACTGTTTTTT. This translates into CASSLSEKLFF.

The V call is TRBV7-9, the J call TRBJ2-3; 11 nucleotides align to TRBD2. Germline loops: CDR1 SEHNR, CDR2 FQNEAQ (reference sequence). The CDR3 extends over 18 amino acids. J gave up 0 bases and V 1 base, and 6 bases lay outside the gene matches. CDR3 protein: CASSLGPGLAESTDTQYF. The CDR3 coding sequence is TGTGCCAGCAGCTTAGGTCCGGGACTAGCGGAGAGCACAGATACGCAGTATTTT.